The 32 T cell receptor beta chains below were found in one sample sequenced in a study of blood T cell repertoires in COVID-19 (dated by TCRdb to the early 2020s). Library creation used the immunoSEQ multiplex PCR assay. As stored in TCRdb, this immuneACCESS dataset retains in-frame rearrangements with V and J assigned. A fraction of the clones does not appear; measured against another copy, unresolved V genes explain less than half of the discrepancy, and the remainder lacks a known reason. The sample data list fewer than 400,000 clones, and under 90% of these were observed just once. 1.5% to 2% of the sample lies in the top ten. The specimen sequenced was peripheral blood. The receptors derive from a woman in her twenties or thirties with COVID-19, enrolled during active disease.

CDR3 loop: CASSQSIQGLNSPLHF. DNA for the CDR3: TGCGCCAGCAGTCAATCTATACAGGGCCTTAATTCACCCCTCCACTTT. The rearrangement uses TRBV23-1 and TRBJ1-6, with D perhaps TRBD1 (6 bases). TRBV23-1 qualifies as an ORF whose function is uncertain. V shed 0 bases and J shed 6 bases, with 12 bases lying between them. CDR3 length: 16 residues.

The rearrangement joins TRBV9 to TRBJ2-3; TRBD2 aligns across 7 bases. The CDR3 loop spans 16 amino acids. The V segment lost 1 base and the J segment 2 bases; nucleotides outside the gene matches: 7. Germline CDR1 is SGDLS and CDR2 is YYNGEE. CDR3 amino acids: CASSVQSRGSTDTQYF. In DNA, the CDR3 is TGTGCCAGCAGCGTACAATCGCGGGGGTCCACAGATACGCAGTATTTT.

The rearrangement joins TRBV7-7 to TRBJ2-7, with D possibly being TRBD1 (5 bases). CDR1 SSHAT and CDR2 FNYEAQ come from the germline V gene (reference sequence). The CDR3 runs 18 residues. The CDR3 is CASSFDRSRTPSSYEQYV. The CDR3 DNA follows: TGTGCTAGCAGCTTCGACCGTTCCCGGACACCCTCCTCCTACGAGCAGTACGTC.

V gene TRBV7-9 combines with J gene TRBJ2-1, with 8 bases that match TRBD1. There are 15 residues in the CDR3. Germline CDR1 is SEHNR and CDR2 is FQNEAQ (reference sequence). With 8 bases clipped from V and 1 base from J, the junction kept 7 bases outside the gene matches. CDR3 region: CASVSQGASYNEQFF. In nucleotides, the CDR3 is TGTGCCAGCGTGTCTCAGGGGGCTTCCTACAATGAGCAGTTCTTC.

The chain uses TRBV19 and TRBJ2-1; D call uncertain. Between the trimmed V and J ends, which lost 3 bases and 5 bases, there was a span of 8 bases. Germline assignment: CDR1 LNHDA and CDR2 SQIVND (reference sequence). This CDR3 comprises 13 residues. The CDR3 nucleotides read TGTGCCAGTAGTATTGCCAGAAACAATGAGCAGTTCTTC. Protein product: CASSIARNNEQFF.

The CDR3 is CASSYFTGGSDNEQFF. The DNA of the CDR3 is TGTGCCAGCAGTTACTTCACAGGGGGCTCGGACAATGAGCAGTTCTTC. The chain joins TRBV6-6 to TRBJ2-1; the match to TRBD1 covers 9 bases. The CDR3 is made up of 16 amino acids. V gave up 1 base and J gave up 5 bases; unmatched junction bases: 6. The germline gives CDR1 MNHNY, CDR2 SVGAGI (reference sequence).

V gene TRBV29-1 combines with J gene TRBJ1-6, with D maybe TRBD1 (6 bases). The CDR3 spans 13 residues. Looked up from germline, CDR1 is SQVTM and CDR2 is ANQGSEA. With 4 bases removed from V and 9 bases from J, the gap between germline ends came to 13 bases. DNA for the CDR3: TGCAGCGTTGCTACAGGGTTGGGTTCACCCCTCCACTTT. The encoded protein is CSVATGLGSPLHF.

The rearrangement links TRBV19 to TRBJ1-1; 10 bases line up with TRBD1. V lost 7 bases to trimming and J lost 5 bases; unmatched junction nucleotides: 10. The CDR3 runs 15 residues. Germline CDR1 and CDR2: LNHDA and SQIVND (reference sequence). Written as DNA, the CDR3 is TGTGCCAGTACCTATAGTTGGACAGGGGGAACTGAAGCTTTCTTT. Amino acid sequence: CASTYSWTGGTEAFF.

The chain combines TRBV19 with TRBJ1-2; a possible D gene is TRBD1 (5 bases). CDR3 length: 11 residues. In germline, CDR1 is LNHDA, CDR2 SQIVND (reference sequence). Trimming left V 5 bases short and J 8 bases short, with 9 bases between. CDR3 DNA: TGTGCCAGTAGTGAGACAGTGGGCTACACCTTC. Translation: CASSETVGYTF.

The gene calls are TRBV2 and TRBJ2-5, with 7 bases lining up with TRBD1. After removal of 6 bases from V and 5 bases from J, the junction contained 6 bases not matched to a gene. The CDR3 extends over 13 amino acids. Germline V gene data show CDR1 as SNHLY and CDR2 as FYNNEI. In DNA, the CDR3 is TGTGCCAGCAGCGGAGACAGGGTTGAGACCCAGTACTTC. Protein sequence: CASSGDRVETQYF.

The chain links TRBV7-8 to TRBJ1-1; maybe TRBD1 (5 bases). Germline lookup yields CDR1 SGHVS and CDR2 FQNEAQ. The V end lost 5 bases, the J end lost 10 bases, and 14 bases lay between the germline ends. This CDR3 has 12 amino acids. The DNA for the CDR3 is TGTGCCAGCAGCGAAGGAGGGGTAGGAGCTTTCTTT. This translates into CASSEGGVGAFF. The whole variable domain, filled in from reference TRBV7-8 and TRBJ1-1, reads GAGVSQSPRYKVAKRGQDVALRCDPISGHVSLFWYQQALGQGPEFLTYFQNEAQLDKSGLPSDRFFAERPEGSVSTLKIQRTQQEDSAVYLCASSEGGVGAFFGQGTRLTVV.

The chain has TRBV9 and TRBJ2-3; 9 positions match TRBD1. Germline values: CDR1 SGDLS, CDR2 YYNGEE. V was clipped by 1 base and J by 9 bases; unmatched bases: 9. This CDR3 is built from 15 residues. CDR3 DNA: TGTGCCAGCAGCGTACCGGACAGGGGTGATTGGACGCAGTATTTT. It specifies CASSVPDRGDWTQYF.

Concerning this clone: Other DNA sequences in this specimen translate into the identical CDR3. The rearrangement joins TRBV18 to TRBJ1-5; tentatively, D is TRBD1 (6 bases). CDR3 size: 13 residues. Germline V gene sequence: CDR1 KGHSH, CDR2 LQKENI. V lost 3 bases to trimming and J lost 4 bases, with 7 bases between them. CDR3 DNA sequence: TGTGCCAGCTCACCGGACAGAAATCAGCCCCAGCATTTT. Amino acids: CASSPDRNQPQHF.

The genes are TRBV15 and TRBJ1-4, with 9 bases aligning to TRBD1. V lost 0 bases to trimming and J lost 8 bases; unmatched junction nucleotides: 7. CDR3 length equals 16 residues. CDR1 is LNHNV and CDR2 is YYDKDF in the germline V gene (reference sequence). The CDR3 reads CATSRDIQGAREKLFF. The CDR3 DNA reads TGTGCCACCAGCAGAGACATACAGGGGGCTAGGGAAAAACTGTTTTTT.

This chain uses TRBV7-2 with TRBJ1-2; weak D call: TRBD1 (6 bases). The CDR3 consists of 13 residues. CDR1 and CDR2 (germline): SGHTA, FQGNSA. The V end was cut by 5 bases, the J end by 5 bases, with 12 bases between. The CDR3 region has the DNA TGTGCCAGCAGCCAGGACAGCTCGTATGGCTACACCTTC. It translates to CASSQDSSYGYTF.

This rearrangement joins TRBV7-6 to TRBJ1-1; TRBD1 agrees at 10 bases. Looked up from germline, CDR1 is SGHVS and CDR2 is FNYEAQ. The CDR3 is 15 amino acids. With V trimmed by 5 bases and J by 7 bases, 10 bases remained unmatched. CDR3 amino acids: CASSRGQGFSYEAFF. The DNA of the CDR3 is TGTGCCAGCAGCCGGGGACAGGGGTTTAGCTATGAAGCTTTCTTT.

This chain joins TRBV5-5 and TRBJ1-6, with unresolved D. The germline CDR1 and CDR2 sequences are SGHKS and YYEKEE (reference sequence). Trimming pared 0 bases from V and 8 bases from J, leaving 9 bases between. The CDR3 totals 14 residues. The CDR3 DNA reads TGTGCCAGCAGCTTGGGGACGGGAGATTCACCCCTCCACTTT. Protein product: CASSLGTGDSPLHF.

The chain couples TRBV7-3 to TRBJ2-7; unclear D gene. The CDR3 totals 12 residues. The V end was cut by 8 bases, the J end by 2 bases, with 10 bases between. Germline V gene lookup returns CDR1 SGHTA and CDR2 FQGTGA. The CDR3, as DNA: TGTGCCAGCCACATTTGTCCCTACGAGCAGTACTTC. It encodes CASHICPYEQYF.

The rearrangement joins TRBV6-5 to TRBJ2-2; D is perhaps TRBD1 (5 bases). The CDR3 is 15 residues long. Germline CDR1 reads MNHEY; CDR2 reads SVGAGI. Trimming removed 7 bases from V and 5 bases from J, with 17 bases in between. CDR3 residues: CASTLAGSPTGELFF. Here the CDR3 DNA reads TGTGCCAGCACCTTGGCAGGGTCTCCGACCGGGGAGCTGTTTTTT.

The chain couples TRBV7-9 to TRBJ2-1, with D possibly being TRBD2 (7 bases). The V gene's germline CDR1 is SEHNR and CDR2 FQNEAQ (reference sequence). The CDR3 has 14 residues. V gave up 5 bases and J gave up 9 bases, with 17 bases separating them. The CDR3 nucleotides read TGTGCCAGCAGCCATCGGGGGGCCACGGGTGAGCAGTTCTTC. Protein: CASSHRGATGEQFF.

The gene calls are TRBV14 and TRBJ1-4; no definite D call. CDR1 and CDR2 from the germline V gene are SGHDN and FVKESK. CDR3 length: 15 residues. With 4 bases removed from V and 0 bases from J, the gap between germline ends came to 9 bases. CDR3 sequence (DNA): TGTGCCAGCAGCCCTGTCCCTGCAACTAATGAAAAACTGTTTTTT. Its translation is CASSPVPATNEKLFF.

The chain is built from TRBV30 and TRBJ1-2, with 7 bases lining up with TRBD1. Germline-derived CDR1 and CDR2 are GTSNPN and SVGIG (reference sequence). With V trimmed by 3 bases and J by 8 bases, 9 bases remained unmatched. The CDR3 extends over 13 amino acids. As DNA, the CDR3 is TGTGCCTGGAGGCACGCAGGGGGACGGGGCTACACCTTC. It translates to CAWRHAGGRGYTF.

The chain combines TRBV29-1 with TRBJ2-7; no reliable D call. V was pared by 4 bases and J by 3 bases, with 10 bases between. Per the germline V gene, CDR1 is SQVTM and CDR2 is ANQGSEA. The CDR3 is made up of 12 amino acids. This CDR3 is CSVVAQNYEQYF. CDR3 nucleotide sequence: TGCAGCGTTGTGGCCCAGAACTACGAGCAGTACTTC.

The chain carries TRBV4-3 and TRBJ1-1; D call uncertain. CDR3 size: 20 residues. CDR1 and CDR2 (germline): LGHNA, YSLEER. V was cut by 0 bases and J by 0 bases, with 23 bases left in between. The CDR3 sequence: CASSQEVLASRSFMNTEAFF. In DNA form, the CDR3 reads TGCGCCAGCAGCCAAGAAGTCCTAGCGAGCCGGAGTTTTATGAACACTGAAGCTTTCTTT.

The J gene is TRBJ2-2, the V gene TRBV7-8; the match to TRBD2 covers 11 bases. CDR3 size: 21 residues. In germline, CDR1 is SGHVS, CDR2 FQNEAQ. J lost 3 bases, V lost 0 bases, and 15 bases had no gene match. This CDR3 is CASSLAGTSGGVGRHTGELFF. As DNA, the CDR3 is TGTGCCAGCAGCTTAGCGGGCACTAGCGGGGGAGTGGGGCGTCACACCGGGGAGCTGTTTTTT.

The gene calls are TRBV30 and TRBJ1-1, with a possible D match to TRBD1 (6 bases). The germline V gene encodes CDR1 GTSNPN and CDR2 SVGIG (reference sequence). Trimming cost V 5 bases and J 0 bases, with 13 bases left between them. This CDR3 comprises 14 residues. The CDR3 spells CAWGGRGMNTEAFF. The CDR3 nucleotides are TGTGCCTGGGGAGGCAGGGGAATGAACACTGAAGCTTTCTTT.

The rearrangement joins TRBV23-1 to TRBJ2-4; 12 nucleotides match TRBD1. TRBV23-1 is identified as an open reading frame with a role that is uncertain. The ends lost 3 bases at V and 0 bases at J; junction bases unmatched: 15. This CDR3 has 21 residues. This chain's CDR3 is CASSQVGQGAAAKLAKNIQYF. CDR3 DNA sequence: TGCGCCAGCAGTCAGGTGGGACAGGGGGCTGCAGCCAAGCTAGCCAAAAACATTCAGTACTTC.

The chain carries TRBV4-1 and TRBJ2-1; 11 positions match TRBD2. In germline, CDR1 is MGHRA, CDR2 YSYEKL. The junction had 4 bases not matched to a gene; V was cut back by 1 base and J by 8 bases. The CDR3 is 15 amino acids. The DNA for the CDR3 is TGCGCCAGCAGCCAAGCAATACTAGCGGGGGATGAGCAGTTCTTC. Its translation: CASSQAILAGDEQFF.

The chain recombines TRBV6-5 with TRBJ1-2; 8 bases are a match to TRBD1. J was trimmed by 5 bases and V by 5 bases; bases with no gene match: 10. CDR3 size: 15 residues. From germline, CDR1 is MNHEY and CDR2 SVGAGI. CDR3 residues: CASSPRTGSGYGYTF. CDR3 DNA: TGTGCCAGCAGTCCAAGGACAGGGAGTGGGTATGGCTACACCTTC.

The rearrangement joins TRBV7-8 to TRBJ1-1; a weak D match, TRBD1 (5 bases). The length of the CDR3 is 16 residues. V lost 1 base to trimming and J lost 0 bases, with 12 bases between them. CDR1 SGHVS and CDR2 FQNEAQ come from the germline V gene. The CDR3 DNA follows: TGTGCCAGCAGCTTAGGCAGGGCCAAAATGAACACTGAAGCTTTCTTT. This gives the protein CASSLGRAKMNTEAFF.

This clone was seen only once. The J gene is TRBJ2-7, the V gene TRBV30, with 13 positions matching TRBD2. Germline CDR1 is GTSNPN and CDR2 is SVGIG (reference sequence). This CDR3 spans 16 amino acids. The V gene end was trimmed by 5 bases and the J gene end by 3 bases; junction bases not matched to a gene: 10. CDR3: CAWGGLAGAASYEQYF. The CDR3 nucleotides are TGTGCCTGGGGAGGACTAGCGGGGGCCGCCAGCTACGAGCAGTACTTC.

V usage is TRBV7-9 and J usage is TRBJ1-6; 7 bases align to TRBD1. The CDR3 covers 14 residues. The germline V gene has CDR1 SEHNR and CDR2 FQNEAQ (reference sequence). Trimming at V came to 6 bases and at J to 6 bases, leaving 5 bases not matched to a gene. CDR3 bases: TGTGCCAGCAGTCCGACAGGGAGTAATTCACCCCTCCACTTT. Translated, it gives CASSPTGSNSPLHF.